This T cell receptor beta chain was retrieved from a study of blood T cell repertoires in COVID-19. Study overall: Sites across the United States, Italy and Spain contributed samples from acute and convalescent COVID-19.

The CDR3 has 15 residues. Germline V CDR1 and CDR2: SNHLY, FYNNEI. V was shortened by 5 bases and J by 3 bases, with 15 bases between the two germline ends. Participants were aged 18 to 89 years from around 26 US areas. Cohorts were based on clinical histories the participants reported. In the original workflow: The assay estimated nucleated cells by amplifying reference gene primers. Libraries were prepared by immunoSEQ multiplex PCR; TCRdb keeps only in-frame clonotypes and omits some of them. V and J calls and clone size are those listed in that table; D and trimming were worked out from the DNA. The sample shows over 250,000 clones, roughly four fifths of them seen only once.

The chain employs TRBV2 and TRBJ2-3; TRBD1 is a possible D gene (6 bases). Sequencing was performed on PBMCs or T cells enriched from blood (not recorded which). The sequence was obtained from a man aged 25 to 40 with acute COVID-19. CDR3 sequence: CASSILGARTDTQYF. In DNA, the CDR3 is TGTGCCAGCAGTATCCTGGGGGCTCGGACAGATACGCAGTATTTT.